This TCR beta chain came from a study of blood T cells in healthy people across ages. For the study at large: Per two T cells, about one barcoded beta molecule was captured through template switching.

Of note for this clonotype: The antigen remains undetermined.

General study results and limits: Long-lived and aged donors differed, with more naive CD4+ cells and higher diversity in the long-lived. CMV infection status of these donors was not known. From one million sequenced T cells, diversity estimates were lower bounds.

This CDR3 has 12 amino acids. Germline V CDR1 and CDR2: MDHEN, SYDVKM. V shed 7 bases and J shed 2 bases, with 8 bases lying between them. With a J-beta primer mix and a sample-barcoded 5' primer, a second PCR ran roughly 7 to 11 cycles. MiXCR was run by TCRdb on the 5' RACE reads, yielding one entry per CDR3 protein. This sample has fewer than 900,000 distinct CDR3 sequences; 49% occur once, and the top ten carry roughly 34%. V is TRBV28 and J is TRBJ1-1; D is unresolved. The sequence was collected from a woman aged 60 to 75 in good health. What was sequenced was blood. The CDR3 region has the DNA TGTGCCAGCACCCCCAGTAACACTGAAGCTTTCTTT. This encodes CASTPSNTEAFF.